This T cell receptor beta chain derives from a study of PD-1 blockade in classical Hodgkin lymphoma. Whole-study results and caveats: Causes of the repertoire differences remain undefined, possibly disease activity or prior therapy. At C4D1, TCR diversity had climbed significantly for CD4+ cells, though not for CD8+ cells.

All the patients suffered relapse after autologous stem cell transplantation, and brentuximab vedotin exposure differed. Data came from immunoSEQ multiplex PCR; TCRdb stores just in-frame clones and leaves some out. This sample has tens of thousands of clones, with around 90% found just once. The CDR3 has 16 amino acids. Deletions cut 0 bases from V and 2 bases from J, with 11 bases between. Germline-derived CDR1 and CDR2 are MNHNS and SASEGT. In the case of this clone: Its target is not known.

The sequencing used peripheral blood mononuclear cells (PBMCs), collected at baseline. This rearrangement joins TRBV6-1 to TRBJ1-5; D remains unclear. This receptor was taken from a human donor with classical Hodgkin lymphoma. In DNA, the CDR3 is TGTGCCAGCAGTGAAGCGCGGCTCCGGGGCAATCAGCCCCAGCATTTT. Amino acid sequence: CASSEARLRGNQPQHF.